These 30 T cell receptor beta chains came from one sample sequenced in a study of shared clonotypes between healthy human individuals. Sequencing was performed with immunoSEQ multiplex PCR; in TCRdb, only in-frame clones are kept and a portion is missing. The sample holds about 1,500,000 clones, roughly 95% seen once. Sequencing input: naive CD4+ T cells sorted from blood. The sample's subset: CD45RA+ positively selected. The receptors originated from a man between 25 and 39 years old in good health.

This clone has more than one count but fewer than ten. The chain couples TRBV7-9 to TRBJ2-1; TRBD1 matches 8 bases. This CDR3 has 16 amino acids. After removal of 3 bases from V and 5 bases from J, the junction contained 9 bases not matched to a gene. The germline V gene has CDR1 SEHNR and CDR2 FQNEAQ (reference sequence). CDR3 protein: CASSFLDRVEDNEQFF. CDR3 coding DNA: TGTGCCAGCAGCTTTCTGGACAGGGTGGAGGACAATGAGCAGTTCTTC.

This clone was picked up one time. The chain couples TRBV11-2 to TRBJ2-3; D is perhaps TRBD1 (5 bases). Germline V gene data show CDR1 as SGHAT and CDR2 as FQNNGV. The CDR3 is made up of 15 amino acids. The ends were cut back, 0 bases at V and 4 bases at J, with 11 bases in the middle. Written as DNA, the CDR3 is TGTGCCAGCAGCTTAGATCTCAGGGCACCAGATACGCAGTATTTT. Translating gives CASSLDLRAPDTQYF.

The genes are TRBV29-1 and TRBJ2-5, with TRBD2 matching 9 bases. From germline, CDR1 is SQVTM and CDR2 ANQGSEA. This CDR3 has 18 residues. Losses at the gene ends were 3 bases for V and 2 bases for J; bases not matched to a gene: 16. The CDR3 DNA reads TGCAGCGTTGACCCGAAGGTTATGGGGACTAGCAGACAAGAGACCCAGTACTTC. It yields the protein CSVDPKVMGTSRQETQYF.

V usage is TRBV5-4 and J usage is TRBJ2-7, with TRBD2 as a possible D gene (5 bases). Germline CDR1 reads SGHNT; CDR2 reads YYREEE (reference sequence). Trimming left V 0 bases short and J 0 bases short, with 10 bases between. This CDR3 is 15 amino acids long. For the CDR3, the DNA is TGTGCCAGCAGCTTGGGGAGCGGACCCTCCTACGAGCAGTACTTC. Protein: CASSLGSGPSYEQYF.

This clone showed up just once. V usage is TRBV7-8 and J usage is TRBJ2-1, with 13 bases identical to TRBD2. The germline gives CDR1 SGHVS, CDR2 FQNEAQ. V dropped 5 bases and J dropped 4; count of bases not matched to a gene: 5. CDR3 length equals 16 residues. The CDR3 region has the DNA TGTGCCAGCAGCGCGGGGACTAGCGGGGTTTACAATGAGCAGTTCTTC. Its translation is CASSAGTSGVYNEQFF.

The CDR3 sequence is CASSSNTDTQYF. The CDR3 nucleotides read TGTGCCAGCAGTTCAAACACAGATACGCAGTATTTT. The chain combines TRBV28 with TRBJ2-3, with D uncertain. The CDR3 is 12 amino acids. Germline loops: CDR1 MDHEN, CDR2 SYDVKM. V was cut by 4 bases and J by 2 bases, with 4 bases left in between.

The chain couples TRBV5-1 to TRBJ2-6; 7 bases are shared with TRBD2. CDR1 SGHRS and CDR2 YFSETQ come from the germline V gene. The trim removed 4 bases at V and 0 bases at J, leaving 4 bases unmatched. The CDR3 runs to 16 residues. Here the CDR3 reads CASSPAGVSGANVLTF. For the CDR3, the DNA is TGCGCCAGCAGCCCGGCGGGGGTCTCTGGGGCCAACGTCCTGACTTTC.

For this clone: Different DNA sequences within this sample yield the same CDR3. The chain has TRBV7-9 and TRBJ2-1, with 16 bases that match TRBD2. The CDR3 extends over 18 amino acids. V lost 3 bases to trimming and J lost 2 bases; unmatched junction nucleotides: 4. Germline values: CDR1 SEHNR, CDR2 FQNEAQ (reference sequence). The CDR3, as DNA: TGTGCCAGCAGCTTCGGGGGACTAGCGGGAGGGCCCTACAATGAGCAGTTCTTC. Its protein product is CASSFGGLAGGPYNEQFF.

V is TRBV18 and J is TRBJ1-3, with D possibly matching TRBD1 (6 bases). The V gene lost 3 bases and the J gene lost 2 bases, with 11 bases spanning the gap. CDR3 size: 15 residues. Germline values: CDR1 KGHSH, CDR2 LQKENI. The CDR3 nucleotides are TGTGCCAGCTCACCGGGGGGGGCGCCTGGAAACACCATATATTTT. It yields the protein CASSPGGAPGNTIYF.

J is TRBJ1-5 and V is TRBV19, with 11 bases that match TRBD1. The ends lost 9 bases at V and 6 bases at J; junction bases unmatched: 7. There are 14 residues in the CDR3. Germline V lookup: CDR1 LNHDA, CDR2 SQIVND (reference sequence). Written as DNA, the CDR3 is TGTGCCAGCAGGGGGACAGGGGGGTCTCAGCCCCAGCATTTT. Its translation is CASRGTGGSQPQHF. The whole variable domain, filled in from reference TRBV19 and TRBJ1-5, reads DGGITQSPKYLFRKEGQNVTLSCEQNLNHDAMYWYRQDPGQGLRLIYYSQIVNDFQKGDIAEGYSVSREKKESFPLTVTSAQKNPTAFYLCASRGTGGSQPQHFGDGTRLSIL.

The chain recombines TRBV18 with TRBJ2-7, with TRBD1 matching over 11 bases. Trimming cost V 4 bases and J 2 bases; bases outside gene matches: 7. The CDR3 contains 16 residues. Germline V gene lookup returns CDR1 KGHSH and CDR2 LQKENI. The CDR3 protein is CASSQLGTGGTYEQYF. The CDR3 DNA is TGTGCCAGCTCACAACTTGGGACAGGGGGGACCTACGAGCAGTACTTC.

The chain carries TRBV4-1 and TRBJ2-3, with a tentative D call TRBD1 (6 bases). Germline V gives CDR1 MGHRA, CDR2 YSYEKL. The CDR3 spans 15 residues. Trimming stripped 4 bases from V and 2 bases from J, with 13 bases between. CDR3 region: CASSLWTESTDTQYF. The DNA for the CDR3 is TGCGCCAGCAGCCTTTGGACAGAATCCACAGATACGCAGTATTTT.

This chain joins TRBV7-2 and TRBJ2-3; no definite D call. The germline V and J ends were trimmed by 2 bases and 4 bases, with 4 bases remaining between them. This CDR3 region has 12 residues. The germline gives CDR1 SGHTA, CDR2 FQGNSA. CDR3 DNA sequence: TGTGCCAGCAGCTTAAAGGCAGATACGCAGTATTTT. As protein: CASSLKADTQYF.

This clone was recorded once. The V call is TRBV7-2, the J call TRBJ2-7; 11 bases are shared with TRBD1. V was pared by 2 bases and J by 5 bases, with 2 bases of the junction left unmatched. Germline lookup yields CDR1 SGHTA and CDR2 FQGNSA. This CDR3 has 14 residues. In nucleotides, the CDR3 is TGTGCCAGCAGCTTAAGGACAGGGGGCAACGAGCAGTACTTC. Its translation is CASSLRTGGNEQYF.

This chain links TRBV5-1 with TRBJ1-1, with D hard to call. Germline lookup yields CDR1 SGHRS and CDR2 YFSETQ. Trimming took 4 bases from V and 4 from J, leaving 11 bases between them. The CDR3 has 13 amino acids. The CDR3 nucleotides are TGCGCCAGCAGCCCGATTTACGGCACTGAAGCTTTCTTT. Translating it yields CASSPIYGTEAFF.

The CDR3 here is CASSSGGTTNEKLFF. CDR3 sequence (DNA): TGTGCCAGCAGCTCCGGGGGAACGACTAATGAAAAACTGTTTTTT. The rearrangement links TRBV7-7 to TRBJ1-4, with D tentatively TRBD1 (5 bases). V gave up 4 bases and J gave up 2 bases, with 11 bases separating them. The germline V gene has CDR1 SSHAT and CDR2 FNYEAQ (reference sequence). The CDR3 extends over 15 amino acids.

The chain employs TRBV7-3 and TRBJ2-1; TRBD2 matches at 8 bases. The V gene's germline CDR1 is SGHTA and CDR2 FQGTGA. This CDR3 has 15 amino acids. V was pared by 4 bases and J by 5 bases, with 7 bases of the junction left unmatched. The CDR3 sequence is CASSSSSGLNNEQFF. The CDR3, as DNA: TGTGCCAGCAGCTCCTCTAGCGGGTTGAACAATGAGCAGTTCTTC. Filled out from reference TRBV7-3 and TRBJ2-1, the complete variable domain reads GAGVSQTPSNKVTEKGKYVELRCDPISGHTALYWYRQSLGQGPEFLIYFQGTGAADDSGLPNDRFFAVRPEGSVSTLKIQRTERGDSAVYLCASSSSSGLNNEQFFGPGTRLTVL.

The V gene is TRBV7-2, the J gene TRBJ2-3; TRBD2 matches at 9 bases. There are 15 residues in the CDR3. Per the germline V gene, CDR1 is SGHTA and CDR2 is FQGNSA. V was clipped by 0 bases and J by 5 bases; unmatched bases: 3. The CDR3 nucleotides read TGTGCCAGCAGCTTAGCCCCAGCGGGAGGAGATACGCAGTATTTT. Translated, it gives CASSLAPAGGDTQYF.

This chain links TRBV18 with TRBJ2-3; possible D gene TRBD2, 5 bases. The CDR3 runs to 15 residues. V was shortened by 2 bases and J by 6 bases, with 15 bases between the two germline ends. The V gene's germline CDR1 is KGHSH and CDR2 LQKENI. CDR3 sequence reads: CASSPSGPGGDTQYF. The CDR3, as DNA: TGTGCCAGCTCACCAAGCGGACCGGGCGGGGATACGCAGTATTTT.

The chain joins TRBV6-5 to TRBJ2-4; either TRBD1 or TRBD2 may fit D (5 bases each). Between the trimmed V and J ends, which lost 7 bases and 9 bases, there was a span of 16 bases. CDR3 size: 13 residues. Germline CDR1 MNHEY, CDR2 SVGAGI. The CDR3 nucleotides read TGTGCCAGCAACTTTGGGGCTGGGGGCATTCAGTACTTC. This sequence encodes CASNFGAGGIQYF.

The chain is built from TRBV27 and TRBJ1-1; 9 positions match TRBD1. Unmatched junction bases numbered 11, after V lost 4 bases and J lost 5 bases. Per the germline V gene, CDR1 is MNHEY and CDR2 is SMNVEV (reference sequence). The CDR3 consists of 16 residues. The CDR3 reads CASSSITQGARTEAFF. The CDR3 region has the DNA TGTGCCAGCAGTTCCATCACACAGGGGGCACGTACTGAAGCTTTCTTT.

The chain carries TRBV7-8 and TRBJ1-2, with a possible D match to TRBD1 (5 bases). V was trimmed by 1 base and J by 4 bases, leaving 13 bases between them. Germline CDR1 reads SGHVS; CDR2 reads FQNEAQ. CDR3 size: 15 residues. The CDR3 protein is CASSLVPGPLYGYTF. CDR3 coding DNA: TGTGCCAGCAGCTTAGTGCCGGGACCGCTCTATGGCTACACCTTC.

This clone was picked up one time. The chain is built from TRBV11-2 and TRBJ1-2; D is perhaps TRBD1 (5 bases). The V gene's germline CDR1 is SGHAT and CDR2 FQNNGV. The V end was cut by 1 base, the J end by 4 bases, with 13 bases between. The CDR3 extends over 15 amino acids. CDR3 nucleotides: TGTGCCAGCAGCTTAGGAGGGACTAAAACCTATGGCTACACCTTC. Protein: CASSLGGTKTYGYTF. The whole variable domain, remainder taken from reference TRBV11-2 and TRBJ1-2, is EAGVAQSPRYKIIEKRQSVAFWCNPISGHATLYWYQQILGQGPKLLIQFQNNGVVDDSQLPKDRFSAERLKGVDSTLKIQPAKLEDSAVYLCASSLGGTKTYGYTFGSGTRLTVV.

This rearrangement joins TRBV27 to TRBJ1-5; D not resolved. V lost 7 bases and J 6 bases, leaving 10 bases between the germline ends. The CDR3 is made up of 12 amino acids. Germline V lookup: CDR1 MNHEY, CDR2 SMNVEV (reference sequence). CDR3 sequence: CASTSLSQPQHF. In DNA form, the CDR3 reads TGTGCCAGCACCTCGCTGAGTCAGCCCCAGCATTTT.

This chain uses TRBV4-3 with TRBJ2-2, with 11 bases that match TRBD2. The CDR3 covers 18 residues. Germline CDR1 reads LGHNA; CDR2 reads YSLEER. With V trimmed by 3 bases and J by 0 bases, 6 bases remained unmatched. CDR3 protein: CASSQVAGGPANTGELFF. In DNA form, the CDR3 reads TGCGCCAGCAGCCAGGTAGCGGGAGGGCCCGCGAACACCGGGGAGCTGTTTTTT.

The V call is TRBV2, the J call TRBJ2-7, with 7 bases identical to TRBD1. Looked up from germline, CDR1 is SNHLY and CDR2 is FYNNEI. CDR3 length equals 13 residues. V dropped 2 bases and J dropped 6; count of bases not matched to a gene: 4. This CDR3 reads CASSENRGGEQYF. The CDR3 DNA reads TGTGCCAGCAGTGAAAACAGGGGTGGCGAGCAGTACTTC.

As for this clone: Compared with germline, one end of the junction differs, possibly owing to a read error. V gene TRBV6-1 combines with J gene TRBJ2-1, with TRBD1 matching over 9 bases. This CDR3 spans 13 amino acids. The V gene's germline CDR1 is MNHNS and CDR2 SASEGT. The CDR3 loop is CASSASSGQGGVF. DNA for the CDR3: TGTGCCAGCAGTGCGAGTTCGGGACAGGGAGGGGTCTTC.

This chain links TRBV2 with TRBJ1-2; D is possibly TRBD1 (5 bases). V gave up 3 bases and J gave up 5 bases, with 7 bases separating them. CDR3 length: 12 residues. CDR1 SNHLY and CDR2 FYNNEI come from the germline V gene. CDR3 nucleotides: TGTGCCAGCAGTGAGACAGAGTATGGCTACACCTTC. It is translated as CASSETEYGYTF.

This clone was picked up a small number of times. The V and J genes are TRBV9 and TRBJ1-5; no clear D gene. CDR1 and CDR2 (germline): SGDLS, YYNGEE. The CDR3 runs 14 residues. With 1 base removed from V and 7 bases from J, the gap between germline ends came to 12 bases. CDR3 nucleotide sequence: TGTGCCAGCAGCGTAAAGGGTTTGGGACAGCCCCAGCATTTT. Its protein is CASSVKGLGQPQHF.

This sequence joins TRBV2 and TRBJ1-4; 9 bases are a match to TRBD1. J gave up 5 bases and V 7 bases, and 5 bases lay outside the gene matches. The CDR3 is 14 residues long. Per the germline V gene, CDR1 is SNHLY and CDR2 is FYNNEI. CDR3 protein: CASKGQGGNEKLFF. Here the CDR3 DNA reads TGTGCCAGCAAGGGACAGGGTGGGAATGAAAAACTGTTTTTT.